This entry is about one T cell receptor (beta chain). The junction had 7 bases not matched to a gene; V was cut back by 5 bases and J by 5 bases. Germline CDR1 SEHNR, CDR2 FQNEAQ (reference sequence). This CDR3 region has 15 residues. TCRdb's copy holds only in-frame clones and misses some; the assay was immunoSEQ multiplex PCR. The sample consists of about 180,000 clones, 81% of them appearing once. This entry belongs to a study of blood T cell repertoires in COVID-19. The receptor comes from a woman in her thirties or forties with acute COVID-19. The chain employs TRBV7-9 and TRBJ2-1; 9 nucleotides match TRBD2. Material for sequencing was PBMCs or T cells enriched from blood (not recorded which). This CDR3 is CASSHVSGRNNEQFF. The DNA for the CDR3 is TGTGCCAGCAGCCACGTTAGCGGGAGAAACAATGAGCAGTTCTTC.